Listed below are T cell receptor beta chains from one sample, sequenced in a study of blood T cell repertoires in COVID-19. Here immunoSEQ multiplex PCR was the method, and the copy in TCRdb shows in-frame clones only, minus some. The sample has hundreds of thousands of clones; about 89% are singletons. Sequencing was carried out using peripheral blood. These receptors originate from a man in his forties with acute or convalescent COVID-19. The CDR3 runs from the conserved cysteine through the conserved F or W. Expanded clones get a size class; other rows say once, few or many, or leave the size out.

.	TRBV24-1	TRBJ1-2	CAPSRLAGLYGYTF
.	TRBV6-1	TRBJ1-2	CASSEYPDSYGYTF
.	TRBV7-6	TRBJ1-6	CASSLQGSAYNSPLHF
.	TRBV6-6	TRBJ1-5	CASSYSVVSQHF
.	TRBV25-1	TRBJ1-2	CASSEYQRGNRYGYTF
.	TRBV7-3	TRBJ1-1	CASSKDRNTEAFF
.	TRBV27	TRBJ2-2	CASSPTGLALKGLFF
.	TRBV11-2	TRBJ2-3	CASSLMAGPDTQYF
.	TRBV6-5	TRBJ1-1	CASNDRGLDTEAFF
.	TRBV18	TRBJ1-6	CASSETQGAYSPLHF
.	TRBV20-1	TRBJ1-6	CSASFSGNSPLHF
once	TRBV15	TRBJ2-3	CATSQGPIGDTQYF
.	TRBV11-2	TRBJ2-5	CASSLDGAGGDQETQYF
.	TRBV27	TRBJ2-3	CASSTLAGGVTDTQYF
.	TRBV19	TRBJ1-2	CASSPQAYGYTF
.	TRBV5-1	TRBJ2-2	CASSLVGQGNTGELFF
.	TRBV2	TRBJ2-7	CASRPLRQGVRYEQYF
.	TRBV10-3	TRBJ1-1	CAISTGGFEAFF
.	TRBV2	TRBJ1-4	CASSLSTAGREKLFF
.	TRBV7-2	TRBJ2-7	CASSFLGEPLSYEQYF
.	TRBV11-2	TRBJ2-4	CASSSGLGDIQYF
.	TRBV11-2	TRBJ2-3	CASSLLGGAGDTQYF
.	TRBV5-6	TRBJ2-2	CASSPADRGRVTGELFF
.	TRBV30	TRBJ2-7	CAWSVSGGAYEQYF
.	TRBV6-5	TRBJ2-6	CAAWEAGANVLTF
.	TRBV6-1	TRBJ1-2	CASSAGQATRINYGYTF
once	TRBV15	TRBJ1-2	CATSGGTGLYGYTF
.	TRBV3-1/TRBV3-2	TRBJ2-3	CASSQMGLAGGGGTQYF
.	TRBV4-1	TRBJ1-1	CASSRLAGATEAFF
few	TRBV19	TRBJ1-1	CASSRRDSGGNTEAFF
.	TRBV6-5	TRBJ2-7	CASKVGGSVSYEQYF
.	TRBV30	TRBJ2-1	CAWSVHLYNEQFF
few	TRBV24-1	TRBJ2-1	CATGEGINEQFF
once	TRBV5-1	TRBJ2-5	CASSPGQGRGETQYF
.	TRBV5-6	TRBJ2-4	CASSFFLAKNIQYF
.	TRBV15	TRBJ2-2	CATSRGRGVNTGELFF
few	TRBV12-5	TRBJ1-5	CASGQEGAEQPQHF
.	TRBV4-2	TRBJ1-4	CASSQVGEHEKLFF
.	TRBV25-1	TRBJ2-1	CASSAAGGTYNEQFF
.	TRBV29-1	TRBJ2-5	CSVARLAGSQETQYF